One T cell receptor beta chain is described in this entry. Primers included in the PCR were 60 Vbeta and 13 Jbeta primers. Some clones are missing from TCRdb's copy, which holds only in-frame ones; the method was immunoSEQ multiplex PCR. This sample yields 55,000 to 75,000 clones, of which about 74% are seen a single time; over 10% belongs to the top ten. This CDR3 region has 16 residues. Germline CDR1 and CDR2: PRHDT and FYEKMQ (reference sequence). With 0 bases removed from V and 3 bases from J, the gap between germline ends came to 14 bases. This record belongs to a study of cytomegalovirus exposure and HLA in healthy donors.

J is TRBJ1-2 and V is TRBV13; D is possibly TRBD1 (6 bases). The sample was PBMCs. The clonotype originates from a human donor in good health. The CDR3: CASSLGQGYAYYGYTF. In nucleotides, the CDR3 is TGTGCCAGCAGCTTAGGGCAGGGGTATGCTTACTATGGCTACACCTTC.